The TCR beta chain described here comes from a study of T cells in Graves' hyperthyroidism and ophthalmopathy. This clonotype was found many times. No antigen is known for it. Overall study findings and caveats: Among thyroid clonotypes expanded above 0.001, most also appeared in blood.

The investigators amplified TCR beta CDR3 regions from RNA transcripts. The HTBI primer set drove a first-round RT-PCR of the TCR CDR3. TCRdb ran MiXCR on the multiplex PCR reads and lists one entry per CDR3 protein. This table has roughly 500,000 distinct CDR3 sequences, approximately 48% appearing once. V lost 0 bases and J lost 2, with 14 bases in between. This CDR3 region has 18 residues. Germline-derived CDR1 and CDR2 are ENHRY and SYGVKD. V is TRBV10-3 and J is TRBJ2-6; D is perhaps TRBD2 (5 bases). Material: peripheral blood or thyroid tissue (not recorded which). The sequence was obtained from an adult woman with Graves' disease, either hyperthyroidism or ophthalmopathy (not recorded which). The CDR3 loop reads CAISESGFARAGANVLTF. The CDR3 DNA reads as TGTGCCATCAGTGAGTCAGGCTTCGCGAGGGCTGGGGCCAACGTCCTGACTTTC.